This record concerns one T cell receptor (beta chain) sequence. Its specificity is not known. CDR3 size: 16 residues. Germline-derived CDR1 and CDR2 are MNHEY and SVGAGI. V was trimmed by 0 bases and J by 4 bases, leaving 13 bases between them. The data derive from a study of OX40 agonist ivuxolimab in advanced cancers. TCRdb's copy holds only in-frame clones and misses some; the assay was immunoSEQ multiplex PCR. Here the sample spans around 93,000 clones, approximately 87% being singletons. The study, taken as a whole, reports: Partial responders at 0.1-3.0 mg/kg showed near-lowest clonal expansion.

Material: CD4+ or CD8+ T cells sorted from blood, obtained in a trial of the OX40 agonist ivuxolimab. The genes are TRBV6-5 and TRBJ1-5, with D unresolved. The source of this sequence is an adult with an advanced solid tumor such as melanoma, head and neck, liver or kidney cancer. The CDR3 is CASSYSHEGPNQPQHF. Here the CDR3 DNA reads TGTGCCAGCAGTTACTCACACGAAGGGCCAAATCAGCCCCAGCATTTT.